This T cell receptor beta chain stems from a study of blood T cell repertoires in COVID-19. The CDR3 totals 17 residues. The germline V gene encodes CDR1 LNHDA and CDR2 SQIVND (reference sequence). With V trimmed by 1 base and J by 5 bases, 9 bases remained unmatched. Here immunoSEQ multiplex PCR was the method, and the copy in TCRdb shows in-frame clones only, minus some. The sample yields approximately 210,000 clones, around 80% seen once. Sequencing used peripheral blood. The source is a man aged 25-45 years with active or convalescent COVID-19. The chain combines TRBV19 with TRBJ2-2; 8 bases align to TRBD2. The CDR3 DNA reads TGTGCCAGTAGTATAGCCTACACTCGCGGGGGGACCGGGGAGCTGTTTTTT. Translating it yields CASSIAYTRGGTGELFF.